This T cell receptor (beta chain) was recorded in a study of blood T cell repertoires in COVID-19. Sequencing used immunoSEQ multiplex PCR; TCRdb keeps in-frame clones, though not all of them. The sample carries approximately 120,000 clones, 84% recorded once. Germline lookup yields CDR1 SGHTA and CDR2 FQGTGA. V dropped 5 bases and J dropped 4 bases, with 17 bases sitting between them. This CDR3 contains 16 residues. Sequencing was carried out using peripheral blood. This clonotype was sampled from a woman older than 75 with active or convalescent COVID-19. This sequence joins TRBV7-3 and TRBJ2-2, with D perhaps TRBD1 (6 bases). DNA of the CDR3: TGTGCCAGCAGCCTCGGACAGAATTACAGCACCGGGGAGCTGTTTTTT. Encoded protein: CASSLGQNYSTGELFF.